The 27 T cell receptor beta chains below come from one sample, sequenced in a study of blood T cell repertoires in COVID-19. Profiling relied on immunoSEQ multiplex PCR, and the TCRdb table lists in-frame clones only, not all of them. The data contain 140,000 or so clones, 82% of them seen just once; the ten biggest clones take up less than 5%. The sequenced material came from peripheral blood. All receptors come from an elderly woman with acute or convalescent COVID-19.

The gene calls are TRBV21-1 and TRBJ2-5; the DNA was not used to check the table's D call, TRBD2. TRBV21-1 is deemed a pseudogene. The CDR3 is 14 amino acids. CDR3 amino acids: CASSKTLVEETQYF. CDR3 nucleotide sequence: TGTGCCAGCAGCAAAACCTTAGTGGAAGAGACCCAGTACTTC.

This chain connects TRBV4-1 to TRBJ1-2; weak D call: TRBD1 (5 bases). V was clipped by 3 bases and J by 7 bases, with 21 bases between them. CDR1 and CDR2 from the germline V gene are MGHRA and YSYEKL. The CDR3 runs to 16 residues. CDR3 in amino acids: CASSHIGGDLSGGYTF. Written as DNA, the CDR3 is TGCGCCAGCAGCCATATAGGAGGGGATCTTTCGGGTGGCTACACCTTC.

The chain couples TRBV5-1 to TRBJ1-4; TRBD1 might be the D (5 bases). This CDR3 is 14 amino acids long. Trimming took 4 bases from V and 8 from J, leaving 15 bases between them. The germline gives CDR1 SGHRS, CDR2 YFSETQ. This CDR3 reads CASSGRVGSEKLFF. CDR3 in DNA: TGCGCCAGCAGCGGCAGGGTGGGTAGCGAAAAACTGTTTTTT.

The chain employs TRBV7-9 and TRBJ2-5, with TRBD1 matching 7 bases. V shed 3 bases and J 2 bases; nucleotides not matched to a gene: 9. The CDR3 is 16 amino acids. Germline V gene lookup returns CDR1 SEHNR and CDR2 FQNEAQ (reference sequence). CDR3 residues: CASSFFRDSKQETQYF. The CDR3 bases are TGTGCCAGCAGCTTTTTTCGGGACAGCAAACAAGAGACCCAGTACTTC.

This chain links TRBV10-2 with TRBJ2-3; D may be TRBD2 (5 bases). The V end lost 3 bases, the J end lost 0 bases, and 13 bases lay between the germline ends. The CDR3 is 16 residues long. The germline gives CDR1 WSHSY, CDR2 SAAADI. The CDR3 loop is CASSEDNSASTDTQYF. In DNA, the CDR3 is TGCGCCAGCAGTGAAGATAATAGCGCCAGCACAGATACGCAGTATTTT.

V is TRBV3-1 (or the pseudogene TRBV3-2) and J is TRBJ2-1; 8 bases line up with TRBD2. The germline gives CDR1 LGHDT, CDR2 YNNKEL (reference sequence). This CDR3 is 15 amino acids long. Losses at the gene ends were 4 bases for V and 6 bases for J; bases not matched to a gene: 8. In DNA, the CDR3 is TGTGCCAGCAGCCGCCCAAGCGGGGGTATCAATGAGCAGTTCTTC. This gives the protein CASSRPSGGINEQFF.

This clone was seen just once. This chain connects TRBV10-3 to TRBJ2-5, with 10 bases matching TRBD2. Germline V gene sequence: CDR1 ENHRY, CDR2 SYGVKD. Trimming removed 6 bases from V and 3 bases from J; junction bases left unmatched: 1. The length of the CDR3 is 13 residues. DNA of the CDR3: TGTGCCATCAGCCTAGCGGGGGAAGAGACCCAGTACTTC. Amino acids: CAISLAGEETQYF.

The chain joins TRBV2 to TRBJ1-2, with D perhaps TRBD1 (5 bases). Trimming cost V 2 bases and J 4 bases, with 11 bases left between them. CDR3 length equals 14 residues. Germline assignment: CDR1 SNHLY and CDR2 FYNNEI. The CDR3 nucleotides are TGTGCCAGCAGTGAACAGGGATCTGGCTATGGCTACACCTTC. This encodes CASSEQGSGYGYTF.

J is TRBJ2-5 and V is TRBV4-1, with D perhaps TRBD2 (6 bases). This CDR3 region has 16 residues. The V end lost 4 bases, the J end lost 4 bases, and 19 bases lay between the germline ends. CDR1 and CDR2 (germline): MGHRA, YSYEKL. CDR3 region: CASSRTGLLKRETQYF. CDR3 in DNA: TGCGCCAGCAGCCGCACGGGACTCTTGAAGCGAGAGACCCAGTACTTC.

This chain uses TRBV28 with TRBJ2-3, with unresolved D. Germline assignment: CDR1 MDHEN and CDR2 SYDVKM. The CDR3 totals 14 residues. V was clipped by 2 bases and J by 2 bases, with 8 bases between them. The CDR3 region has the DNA TGTGCCAGCAGTTTAGGGCTGAACACAGATACGCAGTATTTT. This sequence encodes CASSLGLNTDTQYF.

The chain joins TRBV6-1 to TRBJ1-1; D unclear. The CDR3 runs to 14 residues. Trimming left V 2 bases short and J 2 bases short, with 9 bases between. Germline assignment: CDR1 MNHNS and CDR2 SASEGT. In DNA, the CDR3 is TGTGCCAGCAGTGAACGGGGTTACAACACTGAAGCTTTCTTT. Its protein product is CASSERGYNTEAFF.

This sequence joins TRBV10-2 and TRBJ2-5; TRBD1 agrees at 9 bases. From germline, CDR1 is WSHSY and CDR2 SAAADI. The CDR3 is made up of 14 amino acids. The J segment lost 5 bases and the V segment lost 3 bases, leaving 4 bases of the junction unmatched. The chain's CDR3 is CASSDPGTGETQYF. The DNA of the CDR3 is TGCGCCAGCAGTGACCCCGGGACAGGGGAGACCCAGTACTTC.

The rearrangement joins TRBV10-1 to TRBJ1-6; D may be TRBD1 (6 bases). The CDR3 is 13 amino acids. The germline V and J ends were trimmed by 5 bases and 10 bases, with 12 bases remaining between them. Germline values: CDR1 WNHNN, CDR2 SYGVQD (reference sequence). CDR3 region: CASSPQGGSPLHF. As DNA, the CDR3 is TGCGCCAGCAGTCCACAGGGAGGGTCACCCCTCCACTTT.

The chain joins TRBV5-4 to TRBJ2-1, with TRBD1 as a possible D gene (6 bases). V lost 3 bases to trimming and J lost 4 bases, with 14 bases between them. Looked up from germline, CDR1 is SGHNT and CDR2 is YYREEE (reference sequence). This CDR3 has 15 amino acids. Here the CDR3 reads CASSSQGSAYNEQFF. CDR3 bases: TGTGCCAGCAGCTCACAGGGCTCGGCTTACAATGAGCAGTTCTTC.

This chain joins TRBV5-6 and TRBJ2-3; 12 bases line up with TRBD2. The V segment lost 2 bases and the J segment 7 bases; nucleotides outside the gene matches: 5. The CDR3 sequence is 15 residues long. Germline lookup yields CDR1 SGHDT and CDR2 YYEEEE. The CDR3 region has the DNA TGTGCCAGCAGCTTCCCTAGCGGGGGGGCGAATACGCAGTATTTT. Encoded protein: CASSFPSGGANTQYF.

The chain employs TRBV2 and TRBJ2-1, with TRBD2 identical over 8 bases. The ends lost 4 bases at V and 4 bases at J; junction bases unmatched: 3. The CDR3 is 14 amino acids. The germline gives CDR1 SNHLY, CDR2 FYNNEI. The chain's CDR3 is CASSVTSGYNEQFF. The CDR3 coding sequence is TGTGCCAGCAGTGTCACTAGCGGTTACAATGAGCAGTTCTTC.

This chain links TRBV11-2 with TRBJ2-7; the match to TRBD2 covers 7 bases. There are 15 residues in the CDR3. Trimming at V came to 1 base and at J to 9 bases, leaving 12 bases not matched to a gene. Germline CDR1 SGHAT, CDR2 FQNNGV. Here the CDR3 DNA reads TGTGCCAGCAGCTTAGTGGGAGGACTAGGCGGACGGCAGTACTTC. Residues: CASSLVGGLGGRQYF.

The CDR3 region has the DNA TGTGCCTGGAGTTTGCAGGGGGCGAGCAATCAGCCCCAGCATTTT. It translates to CAWSLQGASNQPQHF. The gene calls are TRBV30 and TRBJ1-5; 8 positions match TRBD1. The germline V gene encodes CDR1 GTSNPN and CDR2 SVGIG (reference sequence). This CDR3 is 15 amino acids long. With V trimmed by 2 bases and J by 1 base, 4 bases remained unmatched.

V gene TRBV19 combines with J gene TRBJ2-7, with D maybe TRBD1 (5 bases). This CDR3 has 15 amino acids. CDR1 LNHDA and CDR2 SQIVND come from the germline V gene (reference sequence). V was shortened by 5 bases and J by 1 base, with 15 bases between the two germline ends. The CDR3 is CASSDPGQGSYEQYF. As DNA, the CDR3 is TGTGCCAGTAGTGACCCCGGGCAGGGTTCCTACGAGCAGTACTTC.

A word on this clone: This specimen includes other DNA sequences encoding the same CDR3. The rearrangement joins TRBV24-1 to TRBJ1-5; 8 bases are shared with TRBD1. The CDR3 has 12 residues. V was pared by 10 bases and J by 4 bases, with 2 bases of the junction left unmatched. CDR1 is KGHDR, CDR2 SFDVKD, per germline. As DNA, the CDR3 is TGTGCCACAGGACAGGGTAATCAGCCCCAGCATTTT. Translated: CATGQGNQPQHF.

DNA for the CDR3: TGTGCCAGCAGCTCGGGACTCCCCAGCAGTGAGCAGTTCTTC. It is translated as CASSSGLPSSEQFF. The chain links TRBV7-8 to TRBJ2-1, with D perhaps matching TRBD2 (6 bases). Looked up from germline, CDR1 is SGHVS and CDR2 is FQNEAQ. The CDR3 is made up of 14 amino acids. Between the trimmed V and J ends, which lost 4 bases and 9 bases, there was a span of 16 bases.

Here the CDR3 DNA reads TGTGCCAGCAGTGAACAACAGGGGCTTGAAGCTTTCTTT. This translates into CASSEQQGLEAFF. The V gene is TRBV6-1, the J gene TRBJ1-1, with 7 bases that match TRBD1. The CDR3 runs to 13 residues. V shed 2 bases, J shed 7 bases, and the junction held 4 bases outside the gene matches. The germline V gene has CDR1 MNHNS and CDR2 SASEGT.

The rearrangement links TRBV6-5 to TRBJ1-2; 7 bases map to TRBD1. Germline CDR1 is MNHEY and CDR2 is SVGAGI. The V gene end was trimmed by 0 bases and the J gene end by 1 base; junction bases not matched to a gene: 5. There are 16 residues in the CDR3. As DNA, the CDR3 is TGTGCCAGCAGTTACTCCGGGACAGTCTTTAACTATGGCTACACCTTC. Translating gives CASSYSGTVFNYGYTF.

The CDR3 sequence is CASSFAGTGGYGYTF. The CDR3 nucleotides are TGTGCCAGCAGCTTCGCCGGGACAGGGGGCTATGGCTACACCTTC. The rearrangement joins TRBV5-4 to TRBJ1-2; the match to TRBD1 covers 11 bases. CDR1 is SGHNT, CDR2 YYREEE, per germline (reference sequence). The CDR3 totals 15 residues. The junction had 4 bases not matched to a gene; V was cut back by 2 bases and J by 4 bases. Full variable domain (outside the CDR3, taken from reference TRBV5-4 and TRBJ1-2): ETGVTQSPTHLIKTRGQQVTLRCSSQSGHNTVSWYQQALGQGPQFIFQYYREEENGRGNFPPRFSGLQFPNYSSELNVNALELDDSALYLCASSFAGTGGYGYTFGSGTRLTVV.

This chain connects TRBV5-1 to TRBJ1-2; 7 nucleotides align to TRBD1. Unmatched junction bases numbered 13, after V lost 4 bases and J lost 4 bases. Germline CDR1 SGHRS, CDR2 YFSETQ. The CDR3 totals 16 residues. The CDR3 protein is CASSLMGQPLVYGYTF. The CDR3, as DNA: TGCGCCAGCAGCCTAATGGGACAGCCACTGGTCTATGGCTACACCTTC.

The CDR3 sequence: CATSGAEQFF. The DNA for the CDR3 is TGTGCCACGAGTGGGGCTGAGCAGTTCTTC. The V and J genes are TRBV10-3 and TRBJ2-1, with TRBD1 as a possible D gene (5 bases). The CDR3 runs to 10 residues. Trimming removed 10 bases from V and 9 bases from J, with 10 bases in between. Germline CDR1 ENHRY, CDR2 SYGVKD.

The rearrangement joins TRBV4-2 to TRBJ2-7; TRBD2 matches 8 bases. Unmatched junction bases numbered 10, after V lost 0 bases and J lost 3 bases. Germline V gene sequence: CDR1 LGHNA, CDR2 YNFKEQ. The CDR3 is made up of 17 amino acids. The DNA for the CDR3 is TGTGCCAGCAGCCAAGATCGGGGTAGCGGGGCATTCTACGAGCAGTACTTC. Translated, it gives CASSQDRGSGAFYEQYF.